This entry concerns a single TCR beta chain. Antigen unknown. The entry originates in a study of CD8 T cells in Susac syndrome. Study conclusions and caveats: An acknowledgment was made by the study that its TCR sequencing and HLA analysis involved relatively few individuals.

Sequencing of TCR beta drew on CD8+ and CD4+ T cells from blood. The V gene end was trimmed by 4 bases and the J gene end by 0 bases; junction bases not matched to a gene: 4. This CDR3 is 15 amino acids long. Looked up from germline, CDR1 is SGHNT and CDR2 is YYREEE (reference sequence). When the RNA was reverse transcribed, random hexamers were used with an input of roughly 0.45 to 1 ug. Coverage of TCR beta CDR3 amplification by immunoSEQ multiplex PCR extended to 54 Vbeta and 13 Jbeta. TCRdb itself ran the immunoSEQ multiplex PCR reads through MiXCR, one entry per CDR3 protein. The sample carries a few hundred thousand distinct CDR3 sequences, approximately 85% recorded once.

The clonotype was recovered from a human donor with multiple sclerosis. The chain combines TRBV5-4 with TRBJ2-1; TRBD1 matches 7 bases. The sequencing sample was made of CD8+ T cells from PBMCs. The CDR3: CASSLTGYSYNEQFF. CDR3 coding DNA: TGTGCCAGCAGCCTGACAGGGTACTCCTACAATGAGCAGTTCTTC.